The rows below give T cell receptor beta chains drawn from one sample of a study of T cell clonotyping in hematopoietic cell transplantation. The assay was immunoSEQ multiplex PCR, and TCRdb's table has in-frame clones only and misses some. The data contain 5,500 to 7,500 clones, around 82% of them seen just once; the ten biggest clones take up more than 12%. The sequencing here drew on peripheral blood mononuclear cells, taken before stem cell transplant. The source of these receptors is a woman aged 50 to 65 with acute myeloid leukemia. Some clones in this sample may be carry-over from other donors' samples. Both conserved end residues are part of each CDR3. D genes are given only for firm matches. Expanded clones are given a class, and other clones once, few, many or no size at all.

>15|TRBD1|TRBV4-2|TRBJ1-6|NA
TGTGCCAGCAGCCAAGAGGTACAGGGGATATCACCCCTCCACTTT
CASSQEVQGISPLHF
>14|NA|TRBV6-1|TRBJ1-1|once
TGTGCCAGCCCGAGGGTTGGGTCGAACACTGAAGCTTTCTTT
CASPRVGSNTEAFF
>12|NA|TRBV11-2|TRBJ2-1|NA
TGTGCCAGCAGCTTACAAGACAATGAGCAGTTCTTC
CASSLQDNEQFF
>16|NA|TRBV7-9|TRBJ2-2|NA
TGTGCCAGCAGCCCGCGACCGATTCCGAACACCGGGGAGCTGTTTTTT
CASSPRPIPNTGELFF
>14|NA|TRBV5-4|TRBJ2-3|NA
TGTGCCAGCCGACGACTTGACGCCACAGATACGCAGTATTTT
CASRRLDATDTQYF
>14|TRBD1|TRBV6-4|TRBJ2-3|once
TGTGCCAGCAGCCCGGGACAGATATCTGATACGCAGTATTTT
CASSPGQISDTQYF
>14|TRBD2|TRBV12-5|TRBJ2-1|NA
TGTGCTAGTGCTTCTAGCGGAGACGGAAATGAGCAGTTCTTC
CASASSGDGNEQFF
>11|NA|TRBV2|TRBJ1-1|once
TGTGCCAGCAGTTTCAATGGTGAAGCTTTCTTT
CASSFNGEAFF
>13|NA|TRBV19|TRBJ1-5|NA
TGTGCCACCGATGGCAGAATCAATCAGCCCCAGCATTTT
CATDGRINQPQHF
>11|TRBD1|TRBV30|TRBJ1-1|NA
TGTGCCTGGAGTGGACAGGGGAAAGCTTTCTTT
CAWSGQGKAFF
>17|TRBD2|TRBV27|TRBJ2-3|NA
TGTGCCAGCAGTCCAACTCCCGGACTAGCGGGGACAGATACGCAGTATTTT
CASSPTPGLAGTDTQYF
>14|TRBD1|TRBV6-1|TRBJ2-5|NA
TGTGCCAGCAGTACGGGACAGGTCCAAGAGACCCAGTACTTC
CASSTGQVQETQYF
>14|TRBD1|TRBV6-5|TRBJ1-2|NA
TGTGCCAGCAGCCAGGGCAGGGGGGGAAGTGGCTACACCTTC
CASSQGRGGSGYTF
>15|TRBD2|TRBV5-1|TRBJ2-7|few
TGCGCCAGCAGCTCCGACCCGGGACTAGCGGGAGAGCAGTACTTC
CASSSDPGLAGEQYF
>14|TRBD1|TRBV5-1|TRBJ2-7|NA
TGCGCCAGCAGCTTCGGACAGGCGTTTAACGAGCAGTACTTC
CASSFGQAFNEQYF
>16|TRBD1|TRBV7-6|TRBJ1-3|NA
TGTGCCAGCAGCCCAGGGGGAGGGTTCTCTGGAAACACCATATATTTT
CASSPGGGFSGNTIYF
>16|NA|TRBV27|TRBJ2-3|few
TGTGCCAGCAGTTTATTCCCAGTTCGGGGCACAGATACGCAGTATTTT
CASSLFPVRGTDTQYF
>18|TRBD2|TRBV19|TRBJ2-4|NA
TGTGCCAGTAGTCCTAGACTAGCGGGAGGGTCAGGCAAAAACATTCAGTACTTC
CASSPRLAGGSGKNIQYF
>17|TRBD1|TRBV9|TRBJ2-7|NA
TGTGCCAGCAGCGTGCGGGACAGGGCGACGGGGTCCTACGAGCAGTACTTC
CASSVRDRATGSYEQYF
>13|NA|TRBV5-5|TRBJ2-7|NA
TGTGCCAGCACCTCAGGCGGGGCCCACGAGCAGTACTTC
CASTSGGAHEQYF
>14|NA|TRBV5-1|TRBJ1-4|NA
TGCGCCAGCAGCTTGTTGGGTTCCGCGGAAAAACTGTTTTTT
CASSLLGSAEKLFF
>15|NA|TRBV12-5|TRBJ1-6|NA
TGTGCTAGTGGTTTGGGGGAGGGTTCTAATTCACCCCTCCACTTT
CASGLGEGSNSPLHF
>14|TRBD1|TRBV5-5|TRBJ2-7|once
TGTGCCAGCAGCTTGGGACAGGGGGTCTACGAGCAGTACTTC
CASSLGQGVYEQYF
>13|TRBD1|TRBV10-3|TRBJ2-3|NA
TGTGCCATCAGGGGACAGGGGGAAGATACGCAGTATTTT
CAIRGQGEDTQYF
>14|NA|TRBV27|TRBJ1-4|NA
TGTGCCAGCAGTTTATCTGGGGGCCATGAAAAACTGTTTTTT
CASSLSGGHEKLFF
>15|NA|TRBV15|TRBJ1-5|once
TGTGCCACCAGCAGAGATGAGGGAGGGGGTCAGCCCCAGCATTTT
CATSRDEGGGQPQHF
>12|NA|TRBV10-1|TRBJ1-2|NA
TGCGCCAGCCTACAAGTCAACTATGGCTACACCTTC
CASLQVNYGYTF
>14|NA|TRBV25-1|TRBJ2-7|NA
TGTGCCAGCAGTGGTTGGGGGAGTGGGTACGAGCAGTACTTC
CASSGWGSGYEQYF
>13|NA|TRBV7-3|TRBJ1-1|NA
TGTGCCAGCAGCTTAGACAGGTACTCTGAAGCTTTCTTT
CASSLDRYSEAFF
>15|NA|TRBV7-3|TRBJ2-5|once
TGTGCCAGCAGTAACTATGGGGGGGCGTTTGAGACCCAGTACTTC
CASSNYGGAFETQYF
>20|TRBD2|TRBV9|TRBJ2-7|once
TGTGCCAGCAGCGTAGGACTTCCAGGGGCTAGCGGGGGCCCTAACTACGAGCAGTACTTC
CASSVGLPGASGGPNYEQYF
>15|TRBD1|TRBV7-8|TRBJ1-2|NA
TGTGCCAGCAGCTTAGGAGGGGGCTGGACGGATGGCTACACCTTC
CASSLGGGWTDGYTF
>16|TRBD1|TRBV5-4|TRBJ2-7|NA
TGTGCCAGCAGCTTGGCCGGAGGGACAGGAACCTACGAGCAGTACTTC
CASSLAGGTGTYEQYF
>15|NA|TRBV19|TRBJ1-5|NA
TGTGCCAGTAGTATAGGATGGGGATCCGATCAGCCCCAGCATTTT
CASSIGWGSDQPQHF
>14|NA|TRBV6-5|TRBJ2-7|NA
TGTGCCAGCAGTTACGGCCGAACTACCTACGAGCAGTACTTC
CASSYGRTTYEQYF
>13|NA|TRBV19|TRBJ2-6|few
TGTGCCAGTACCTTGGCGGGGGCCAACGTCCTGACTTTC
CASTLAGANVLTF
>12|NA|TRBV6-6|TRBJ1-2|NA
TGTGCCAGCAACCAGGGTAAGGCTGGCTACACCTTC
CASNQGKAGYTF
>17|NA|TRBV5-4|TRBJ2-7|few
TGTGCCAGCAGCTTGGGAAGGCCAGGAGCCAGCTCCTACGAGCAGTACTTC
CASSLGRPGASSYEQYF
>15|NA|TRBV5-4|TRBJ2-5|NA
TGTGCCAGCAGGCCCAGGGATGTTATGGGAGAGACCCAGTACTTC
CASRPRDVMGETQYF
>17|NA|TRBV5-6|TRBJ1-1|NA
TGTGCCAGCAGCTTAACCCCGGCCAGCCCCACGAACACTGAAGCTTTCTTT
CASSLTPASPTNTEAFF
>15|TRBD1|TRBV6-4|TRBJ2-2|NA
TGTGCCAGCAGTGTCCGGGACAGGGGCCCCGGGGAGCTGTTTTTT
CASSVRDRGPGELFF
>13|NA|TRBV10-1|TRBJ2-2|NA
TGCGCCAGCAGTGTGGGGGGTTCCGGGGAGCTGTTTTTT
CASSVGGSGELFF
>15|NA|TRBV10-1|TRBJ2-1|NA
TGCGCCAGCAGCACCGTCTCGGGCTCCTACAATGAGCAGTTCTTC
CASSTVSGSYNEQFF
>13|TRBD1|TRBV6-1|TRBJ1-2|NA
TGTGCCAGCAGTCAGGGGGGAATCTATGGCTACACCTTC
CASSQGGIYGYTF
>18|TRBD2|TRBV28|TRBJ2-7|NA
TGTGCCAGCACCATCACCCCACCGGGAACTAGCGGGAACAACGAGCAGTACTTC
CASTITPPGTSGNNEQYF
>14|TRBD2|TRBV29-1|TRBJ2-2|NA
TGCAGCGTTGAAGGACTAGCCGGGTGGGGGGAGCTGTTTTTT
CSVEGLAGWGELFF
>15|NA|TRBV6-4|TRBJ1-2|NA
TGTGCCAGCAGTGAGATTCGACCGGAGGGTGTGAGCTACACCTTC
CASSEIRPEGVSYTF
>12|NA|TRBV7-2|TRBJ2-1|NA
TGTGCCAGCAGCACCCCATTCAATGAGCAGTTCTTC
CASSTPFNEQFF
>15|NA|TRBV19|TRBJ2-7|NA
TGTGCCAGTAGTAGATACGGGACTCGACCCTACGAGCAGTACTTC
CASSRYGTRPYEQYF
>11|NA|TRBV7-8|TRBJ2-7|NA
TGTGCCAGCAGCTTAGAACGGGTGGTGTACTTC
CASSLERVVYF